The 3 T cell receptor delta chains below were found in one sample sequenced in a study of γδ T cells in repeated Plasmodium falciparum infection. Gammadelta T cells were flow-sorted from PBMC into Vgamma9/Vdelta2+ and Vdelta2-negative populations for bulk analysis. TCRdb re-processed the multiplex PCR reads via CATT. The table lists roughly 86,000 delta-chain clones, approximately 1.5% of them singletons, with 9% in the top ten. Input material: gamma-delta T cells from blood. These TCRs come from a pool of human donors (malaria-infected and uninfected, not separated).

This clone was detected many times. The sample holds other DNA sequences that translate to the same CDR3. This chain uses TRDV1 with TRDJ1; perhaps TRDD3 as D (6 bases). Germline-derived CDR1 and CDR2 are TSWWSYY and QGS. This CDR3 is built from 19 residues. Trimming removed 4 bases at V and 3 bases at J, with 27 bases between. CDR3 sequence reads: CALGGPPSRTGMSADKLIF. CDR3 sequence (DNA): TGTGCTCTTGGGGGCCCTCCCTCACGTACTGGGATGTCGGCCGATAAACTCATCTTT.

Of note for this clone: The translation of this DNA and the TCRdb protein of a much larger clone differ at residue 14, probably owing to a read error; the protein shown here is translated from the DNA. In nucleotides, the CDR3 is TGTGCCTGTGACCAGGGACAATTACTGGGGGACCACTTATGTAACACCGATAAACTCATCTTT. It yields the protein CACDQGQLLGDHLCNTDKLIF. This chain connects TRDV2 to TRDJ1, with 9 bases fitting TRDD3. TCRdb carries no J gene annotation; the J gene was assigned here by matching the DNA with germline. Germline V lookup: CDR1 GEAIGNYY, CDR2 EKD. CDR3 length equals 21 residues. V lost 3 bases and J lost 0; bases outside the gene matches: 22.

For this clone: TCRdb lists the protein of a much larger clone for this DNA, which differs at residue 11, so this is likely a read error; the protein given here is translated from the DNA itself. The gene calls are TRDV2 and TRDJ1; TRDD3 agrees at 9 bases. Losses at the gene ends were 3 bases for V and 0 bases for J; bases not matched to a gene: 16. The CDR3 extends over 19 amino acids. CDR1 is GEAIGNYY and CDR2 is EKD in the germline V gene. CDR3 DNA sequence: TGTGCCTGTGACCCTATGCTTCTGGGGGATTCCCCGTACACCGATAAACTCATCTTT. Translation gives CACDPMLLGDSPYTDKLIF.